The clone carrying this T cell receptor beta chain was picked up a small number of times. Its antigen is not known. Combining a sample-barcoded 5' primer with a J-beta primer mix, a second PCR ran for 7 to 11 cycles. TCRdb reanalysed the 5' RACE reads using MiXCR and keeps one entry per CDR3 protein. The sample consists of more than 650,000 distinct CDR3 sequences, approximately 22% of them appearing once. This entry is derived from a study of blood T cells in healthy people across ages. Study-wide findings and caveats: Diversity estimated from one million T cells was considered an underestimate.

CDR1 and CDR2 from the germline V gene are SGHRS and YFSETQ. The ends were cut back, 0 bases at V and 4 bases at J, with 13 bases in the middle. The CDR3 consists of 15 residues. V is TRBV5-1 and J is TRBJ1-2; D might be TRBD1 (6 bases). What was sequenced was blood. This receptor was identified in an older man in good health. The CDR3 is CASSLDGGGAYGYTF. CDR3 nucleotides: TGCGCCAGCAGCTTGGATGGAGGGGGAGCCTATGGCTACACCTTC.